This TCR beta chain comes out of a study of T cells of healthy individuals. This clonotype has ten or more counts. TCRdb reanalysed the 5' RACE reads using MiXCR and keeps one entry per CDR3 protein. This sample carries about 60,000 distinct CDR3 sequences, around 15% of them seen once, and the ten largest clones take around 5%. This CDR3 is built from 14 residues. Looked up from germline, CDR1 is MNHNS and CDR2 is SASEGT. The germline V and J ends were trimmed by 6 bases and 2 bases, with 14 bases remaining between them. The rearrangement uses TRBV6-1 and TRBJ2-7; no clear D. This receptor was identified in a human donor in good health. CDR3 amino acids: CASRPPTDPYEQYF. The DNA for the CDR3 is TGTGCCAGCAGGCCTCCCACTGATCCCTACGAGCAGTACTTC.